These 14 T cell receptor beta chains share one sample of origin, sequenced in a study of cytomegalovirus exposure and HLA in healthy donors. The assay was immunoSEQ multiplex PCR, and TCRdb's table has in-frame clones only and misses some. The table lists more than 100,000 clones, 70% to 90% of them singletons. What was sequenced was PBMCs. Every receptor here comes from a woman between 18 and 29 years old in good health and CMV-seropositive.

This clone was recorded once. The rearrangement joins TRBV11-2 to TRBJ2-1; 13 bases agree with TRBD2. Germline-derived CDR1 and CDR2 are SGHAT and FQNNGV. The CDR3 sequence is 19 residues long. Trimming removed 5 bases from V and 0 bases from J; junction bases left unmatched: 10. CDR3 amino acids: CASSDMPGLAGSSYNEQFF. CDR3 DNA sequence: TGTGCCAGCAGCGACATGCCGGGACTAGCGGGGAGCTCCTACAATGAGCAGTTCTTC. The whole variable domain, remainder taken from reference TRBV11-2 and TRBJ2-1, is EAGVAQSPRYKIIEKRQSVAFWCNPISGHATLYWYQQILGQGPKLLIQFQNNGVVDDSQLPKDRFSAERLKGVDSTLKIQPAKLEDSAVYLCASSDMPGLAGSSYNEQFFGPGTRLTVL.

This sequence joins TRBV7-9 and TRBJ1-1; maybe TRBD1 (5 bases). Looked up from germline, CDR1 is SEHNR and CDR2 is FQNEAQ (reference sequence). The CDR3 is 14 residues long. V gave up 5 bases and J gave up 2 bases, with 12 bases separating them. The CDR3: CASSHRRENTEAFF. CDR3 in DNA: TGTGCCAGCAGCCACCGCAGGGAAAACACTGAAGCTTTCTTT.

The chain carries TRBV4-1 and TRBJ1-5, with 7 bases lining up with TRBD1. J gave up 7 bases and V 4 bases, and 7 bases lay outside the gene matches. The CDR3 covers 14 residues. Germline CDR1 reads MGHRA; CDR2 reads YSYEKL. The CDR3 region has the DNA TGCGCCAGCAGCCGACAGGGTTCAGGACAGCCCCAGCATTTT. Its protein is CASSRQGSGQPQHF.

The V call is TRBV19, the J call TRBJ1-6; D is uncertain. Germline V gene lookup returns CDR1 LNHDA and CDR2 SQIVND (reference sequence). Between the trimmed V and J ends, which lost 2 bases and 5 bases, there was a span of 4 bases. The CDR3 has 13 residues. In nucleotides, the CDR3 is TGTGCCAGTAGTATAACGGATAATTCACCCCTCCACTTT. The encoded protein is CASSITDNSPLHF.

This sequence joins TRBV9 and TRBJ1-2, with D maybe TRBD1 (6 bases). Germline assignment: CDR1 SGDLS and CDR2 YYNGEE. Trimming cost V 2 bases and J 7 bases, with 21 bases left between them. The CDR3 length is 16 residues. CDR3: CASSVSGANDRGGYTF. In nucleotides, the CDR3 is TGTGCCAGCAGCGTGTCAGGGGCCAACGATCGGGGTGGCTACACCTTC.

CDR3 in amino acids: CAWRDYTEAFF. The CDR3 coding sequence is TGTGCCTGGAGGGACTACACTGAAGCTTTCTTT. The chain recombines TRBV30 with TRBJ1-1; D is unresolved. Per the germline V gene, CDR1 is GTSNPN and CDR2 is SVGIG (reference sequence). The CDR3 is 11 amino acids. V lost 3 bases to trimming and J lost 3 bases, with 5 bases between them. The full variable domain, its missing parts supplied by reference TRBV30 and TRBJ1-1, is SQTIHQWPATLVQPVGSPLSLECTVEGTSNPNLYWYRQAAGRGLQLLFYSVGIGQISSEVPQNLSASRPQDRQFILSSKKLLLSDSGFYLCAWRDYTEAFFGQGTRLTVV.

The genes are TRBV5-1 and TRBJ2-3, with 7 bases fitting TRBD2. This CDR3 is 17 amino acids long. V lost 3 bases, J lost 6 bases, and 16 bases stayed unmatched. Germline CDR1 and CDR2: SGHRS and YFSETQ. The CDR3: CASSWAGTTHPVDTQYF. The CDR3 region has the DNA TGCGCCAGCAGCTGGGCCGGGACTACCCATCCGGTGGATACGCAGTATTTT.

V is TRBV19 and J is TRBJ1-1; 12 bases line up with TRBD1. The CDR3 is 19 amino acids. Per the germline V gene, CDR1 is LNHDA and CDR2 is SQIVND (reference sequence). V was clipped by 7 bases and J by 5 bases; unmatched bases: 20. The CDR3 region is CASIRPRGTGGAAWTEAFF. The CDR3 bases are TGTGCCAGTATCAGACCCCGGGGGACAGGGGGCGCGGCATGGACTGAAGCTTTCTTT.

The chain links TRBV6-6 to TRBJ2-7; TRBD1 matches at 9 bases. V lost 5 bases to trimming and J lost 3 bases; unmatched junction nucleotides: 5. The germline V gene encodes CDR1 MNHNY and CDR2 SVGAGI (reference sequence). This CDR3 is 14 amino acids long. The CDR3 here is CASSPGQGGYEQYF. The CDR3 nucleotides are TGTGCCAGCAGTCCGGGACAGGGTGGCTACGAGCAGTACTTC.

The rearrangement joins TRBV4-1 to TRBJ1-1; TRBD1 agrees at 9 bases. Trimming took 0 bases from V and 6 from J; bases not matched to a gene: 11. Germline-derived CDR1 and CDR2 are MGHRA and YSYEKL. There are 17 residues in the CDR3. The CDR3 DNA reads TGCGCCAGCAGCCAAGAAACCGGGACAGGGATAATGGCTGAAGCTTTCTTT. It is translated as CASSQETGTGIMAEAFF.

The rearrangement joins TRBV5-1 to TRBJ2-7, with D maybe TRBD2 (6 bases). Per germline, CDR1 SGHRS and CDR2 YFSETQ. V lost 5 bases and J lost 3, with 18 bases in between. The CDR3 sequence is 15 residues long. CDR3 residues: CASRDGSSGVYEQYF. For the CDR3, the DNA is TGCGCCAGCAGGGACGGATCCTCGGGGGTCTACGAGCAGTACTTC.

This clone was observed a handful of times. The chain links TRBV29-1 to TRBJ2-7; a possible D gene is TRBD1 (6 bases). The CDR3 runs 12 residues. Trimming removed 3 bases at V and 4 bases at J, with 10 bases between. CDR1 SQVTM and CDR2 ANQGSEA come from the germline V gene. The CDR3 bases are TGCAGCGTTGATGGGACATCGTACGAGCAGTACTTC. Its translation is CSVDGTSYEQYF.

The rearrangement uses TRBV11-2 and TRBJ1-5; 7 bases agree with TRBD1. Trimming cost V 1 base and J 3 bases; bases outside gene matches: 3. Germline CDR1 is SGHAT and CDR2 is FQNNGV. The CDR3 spans 15 residues. The CDR3 DNA reads TGTGCCAGCAGCTTAGGGACAGGCCACAATCAGCCCCAGCATTTT. Translation: CASSLGTGHNQPQHF.

The CDR3 loop is CASSPAGGSPLHF. CDR3 DNA: TGCGCCAGCAGCCCGGCGGGCGGGTCACCCCTCCACTTT. The V gene is TRBV4-1, the J gene TRBJ1-6; D unclear. V lost 4 bases, J lost 10 bases, and 11 bases lay in between. The CDR3 spans 13 residues. Germline CDR1 is MGHRA and CDR2 is YSYEKL.